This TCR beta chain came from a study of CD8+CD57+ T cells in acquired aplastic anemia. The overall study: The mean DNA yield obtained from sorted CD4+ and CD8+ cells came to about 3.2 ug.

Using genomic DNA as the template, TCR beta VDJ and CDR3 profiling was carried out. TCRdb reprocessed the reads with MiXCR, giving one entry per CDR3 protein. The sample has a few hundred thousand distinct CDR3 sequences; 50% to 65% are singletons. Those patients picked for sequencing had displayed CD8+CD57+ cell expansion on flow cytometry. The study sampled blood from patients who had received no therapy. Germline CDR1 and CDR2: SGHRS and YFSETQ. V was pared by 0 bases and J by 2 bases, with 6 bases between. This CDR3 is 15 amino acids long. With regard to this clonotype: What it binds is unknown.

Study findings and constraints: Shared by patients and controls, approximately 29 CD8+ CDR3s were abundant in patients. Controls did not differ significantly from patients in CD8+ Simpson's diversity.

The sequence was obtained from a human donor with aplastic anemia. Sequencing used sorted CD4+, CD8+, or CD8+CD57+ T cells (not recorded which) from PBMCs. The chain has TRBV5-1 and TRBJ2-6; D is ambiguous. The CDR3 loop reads CASSLAVAGANVLTF. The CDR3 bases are TGCGCCAGCAGCTTGGCCGTGGCTGGGGCCAACGTCCTGACTTTC.